The 18 T cell receptor beta chains below all came from one sample that was sequenced in a study of blood T cells in healthy people across ages. A J-beta primer mix and a sample-barcoded 5' primer were used in a second PCR of about 7 to 12 cycles. TCRdb processed the 5' RACE reads anew with MiXCR; each CDR3 protein has one entry. This sample has over 500,000 distinct CDR3 sequences, with under 65% found just once. The sample was blood. Receptor source: a woman at least 80 years old in good health.

Worth noting for this clonotype: A much larger clone differs from this one at a single base, so this may be a read error. The rearrangement uses TRBV7-2 and TRBJ2-1, with D uncertain. This CDR3 contains 11 residues. The germline CDR1 and CDR2 sequences are SGHTA and FQGNSA. For the CDR3, the DNA is TGTGCCGGCAGCTTAATGGAGACCCAGTTCTTC. Amino acids: CAGSLMETQFF. Based on the CDR3 plus reference TRBV7-2 and TRBJ2-1, the full variable domain is GAGVSQSPSNKVTEKGKDVELRCDPISGHTALYWYRQSLGQGLEFLIYFQGNSAPDKSGLPSDRFSAERTGGSVSTLTIQRTQQEDSAVYLCAGSLMETQFFGPGTRLTVL.

V is TRBV6-5 and J is TRBJ2-4, with TRBD2 identical over 7 bases. The CDR3 spans 12 residues. V was pared by 6 bases and J by 12 bases, with 8 bases of the junction left unmatched. Germline assignment: CDR1 MNHEY and CDR2 SVGAGI. In DNA, the CDR3 is TGTGCCAGCAGGAATGGACTAGGCACTCAGTACTTC. Residues: CASRNGLGTQYF.

This clonotype was seen repeatedly, ten times or more. The chain links TRBV6-4 to TRBJ2-1, with a possible D match to TRBD1 (7 bases). The V end was cut by 0 bases, the J end by 12 bases, with 12 bases between. Germline CDR1 and CDR2: MRHNA and SNTAGT. The CDR3 runs 13 residues. The CDR3 is CASSDSEGAWQFF. The CDR3 DNA follows: TGTGCCAGCAGTGACTCGGAGGGGGCATGGCAGTTCTTC.

This chain uses TRBV13 with TRBJ2-1; D is unresolved. The CDR3 spans 11 residues. V was clipped by 5 bases and J by 9 bases, with 8 bases between them. The germline V gene encodes CDR1 PRHDT and CDR2 FYEKMQ (reference sequence). CDR3 residues: CASSHQSEQFF. As DNA, the CDR3 is TGTGCCAGCAGCCATCAAAGTGAGCAGTTCTTC.

The rearrangement links TRBV3-1 to TRBJ1-4; no definite D call. Trimming stripped 5 bases from V and 0 bases from J, with 10 bases between. The CDR3 is 15 amino acids. CDR1 and CDR2 (germline): LGHDT, YNNKEL (reference sequence). CDR3 sequence: CASSDLLSTNEKLFF. CDR3 nucleotides: TGTGCCAGCAGCGACCTATTGTCAACTAATGAAAAACTGTTTTTT.

This rearrangement joins TRBV5-1 to TRBJ1-5; 10 nucleotides agree with TRBD1. The germline V gene has CDR1 SGHRS and CDR2 YFSETQ. V trimming: 3 bases; J trimming: 2 bases; junction bases outside the gene matches: 2. This CDR3 is built from 15 residues. CDR3 amino acids: CASSSTGGRNQPQHF. The CDR3 nucleotides are TGCGCCAGCAGCTCGACAGGGGGCCGCAATCAGCCCCAGCATTTT.

The chain joins TRBV5-6 to TRBJ1-1; D remains ambiguous. Germline V gives CDR1 SGHDT, CDR2 YYEEEE. Trimming cost V 3 bases and J 6 bases, with 9 bases left between them. This CDR3 comprises 12 residues. In DNA form, the CDR3 reads TGTGCCAGCAGCTCGGGAGGCGCTGAAGCTTTCTTT. It yields the protein CASSSGGAEAFF.

This clonotype was picked up a small number of times. Given a much more abundant clone one base away, this may be a read error. This chain joins TRBV6-5 and TRBJ2-3; TRBD2 is a possible D gene (6 bases). The CDR3 extends over 14 amino acids. Germline V gene sequence: CDR1 MNHEY, CDR2 SVGAGI. Trimming stripped 5 bases from V and 2 bases from J, with 11 bases between. CDR3 in amino acids: CASSARGYTDTQYF. CDR3 sequence (DNA): TGTGCCAGCAGTGCCCGGGGGTACACAGATACGCAGTATTTT.

The rearrangement links TRBV6-5 to TRBJ1-2, with D possibly matching TRBD1 (5 bases). CDR3 size: 13 residues. The ends were cut back, 2 bases at V and 6 bases at J, with 10 bases in the middle. The germline CDR1 and CDR2 sequences are MNHEY and SVGAGI. CDR3 residues: CASSYGAGNGYTF. CDR3 DNA: TGTGCCAGCAGTTACGGGGCAGGGAATGGCTACACCTTC.

In this sample, this clonotype turned up many times. The chain combines TRBV12-3 or TRBV12-4 with TRBJ2-1, with TRBD2 as a possible D gene (5 bases). V lost 0 bases and J 8 bases, leaving 11 bases between the germline ends. The CDR3 sequence is 14 residues long. The CDR3 DNA reads as TGTGCCAGCAGTTTAGCGGGAGTGATATATGAGCAGTTCTTC. Translating gives CASSLAGVIYEQFF.

This sequence joins TRBV29-1 and TRBJ2-3; either TRBD1 or TRBD2 may fit D (5 bases each). The CDR3 has 14 amino acids. Germline V gives CDR1 SQVTM, CDR2 ANQGSEA. V lost 7 bases to trimming and J lost 3 bases, with 17 bases between them. The CDR3 DNA reads TGCAGCGCAGAAGGACAAGGAGGAACAGATACGCAGTATTTT. Translation: CSAEGQGGTDTQYF.

The table lists this clonotype with a count of one. The rearrangement joins TRBV3-1 to TRBJ2-3; 7 bases match TRBD2. Trimming at V came to 0 bases and at J to 1 base, leaving 4 bases not matched to a gene. CDR1 and CDR2 (germline): LGHDT, YNNKEL (reference sequence). The length of the CDR3 is 16 residues. This chain's CDR3 is CASSQERGTRTDTQYF. The CDR3 DNA reads as TGTGCCAGCAGCCAAGAGCGGGGGACCCGCACAGATACGCAGTATTTT.

The genes are TRBV9 and TRBJ2-3; TRBD1 matches at 8 bases. CDR3 length: 15 amino acids. Germline CDR1 SGDLS, CDR2 YYNGEE. J gave up 4 bases and V 0 bases, and 4 bases lay outside the gene matches. DNA for the CDR3: TGTGCCAGCAGCGTAGGGACAGGGATCGCAGATACGCAGTATTTT. Amino acids: CASSVGTGIADTQYF.

J is TRBJ2-7 and V is TRBV4-3; D is possibly TRBD2 (6 bases). This CDR3 spans 15 amino acids. Germline V gives CDR1 LGHNA, CDR2 YSLEER. V lost 5 bases, J lost 3 bases, and 17 bases lay in between. Here the CDR3 DNA reads TGCGCCAGCAGCGTTAAGAATGGGGGGTTCTACGAGCAGTACTTC. Its translation: CASSVKNGGFYEQYF.

The chain joins TRBV25-1 to TRBJ2-5; 14 bases map to TRBD2. The CDR3 contains 18 residues. Germline CDR1 and CDR2: MGHDK and SYGVNS. Unmatched junction bases numbered 17, after V lost 3 bases and J lost 11 bases. The CDR3 reads CASSDLRRLAGGGNEQYF. In DNA form, the CDR3 reads TGTGCCAGCAGTGATCTCCGGAGACTAGCGGGAGGGGGCAATGAGCAGTACTTC.

The sample holds many counts of this clonotype. One end of the junction is discordant with germline, which a read error may explain. The V gene is TRBV5-1, the J gene TRBJ2-1; 9 nucleotides line up with TRBD1. From germline, CDR1 is SGHRS and CDR2 YFSETQ. The CDR3 extends over 15 amino acids. For the CDR3, the DNA is TGTGCCAGCAGCTTAGGGACAGGGACTTACAATGAGCAGTTCTTC. This gives the protein CASSLGTGTYNEQFF.

This sequence joins TRBV5-1 and TRBJ2-3; D not resolved. V was shortened by 4 bases and J by 0 bases, with 6 bases between the two germline ends. Germline V CDR1 and CDR2: SGHRS, YFSETQ. The CDR3 consists of 13 residues. The CDR3 bases are TGCGCCAGCAGCGCTTATAGCACAGATACGCAGTATTTT. It translates to CASSAYSTDTQYF.

This clonotype was seen ten or more times. The chain carries TRBV27 and TRBJ2-7, with 11 bases identical to TRBD2. This CDR3 contains 15 residues. Trimming cost V 6 bases and J 1 base; bases outside gene matches: 5. Germline CDR1 is MNHEY and CDR2 is SMNVEV (reference sequence). The CDR3 loop reads CASSRLAGGSYEQYF. Written as DNA, the CDR3 is TGTGCCAGCAGCCGTCTAGCGGGAGGTTCCTACGAGCAGTACTTC.